This entry features one TCR beta chain sequence. Its antigen is unidentified. The sample comes from a study of vaccination and CD4 T cells after COVID-19. Study overall: Convalescent individuals exhibited SARS-CoV-2 positivity on nasal swab PCR, with several mild and one severe presentation.

Findings and limits, study-wide: The median count of SARS-CoV-2-reactive clonotypes rose from about 20 to 38, not significantly.

V shed 6 bases and J 3 bases; nucleotides not matched to a gene: 5. Looked up from germline, CDR1 is MNHNS and CDR2 is SASEGT. The CDR3 is 14 residues long. The study sequenced cultured CD4+ T cell DNA using the Oncomine TCR Beta short-read assay. Genomic DNA extraction was carried out from cultured CD4+ T cells. In TCRdb, the PCR reads were re-called with MiXCR into one record per CDR3 protein. In the table there are 15,000 or so distinct CDR3 sequences, 59% of which are singletons. As to treatment: roughly 11-day PBMC culture with coronavirus spike peptide pools or control peptides (ViraFEST assay).

The TCR was taken from a human donor who had recovered from COVID-19. This chain uses TRBV6-1 with TRBJ2-1, with TRBD1 matching 7 bases. The sample in question was CD4+ T cells from blood, cultured in vitro, obtained after SARS-CoV-2 vaccination. Here the CDR3 DNA reads TGTGCCAGCAGAGGGGACAGAAGCTACAATGAGCAGTTCTTC. Translated, it gives CASRGDRSYNEQFF.